The rows below give T cell receptor beta chains drawn from one sample of a study of neurological immune-mediated disorders. Via MiXCR, TCRdb re-called the 5' RACE reads, giving one row per CDR3 protein. This table has roughly 45,000 distinct CDR3 sequences, about an eighth appearing once. The sample was PBMCs. The receptors were gathered from a male donor with HTLV-1-associated myelopathy (HAM/TSP). Each CDR3 is given with its conserved first and last residue. D genes are given only for firm matches. Some rows have no size entry. The others give once, few or many, or a class for an expanded clone.

many	12	TRBD1	TRBV20-1	TRBJ2-4	TGCAGTGCTACGCCGACAGGGGGCATTGTGTACTTC	CSATPTGGIVYF
many	15	-	TRBV6-2/TRBV6-3	TRBJ2-3	TGTGCCAGCAGTTACAGGGACCCGCTGGGAGATACGCAGTATTTT	CASSYRDPLGDTQYF
-	15	TRBD1	TRBV20-1	TRBJ2-7	TGCAGTGCTAGGGTTACAGGGGAGACCTACGATGAGCAGTACTTC	CSARVTGETYDEQYF
many	15	TRBD1	TRBV15	TRBJ1-2	TGTGCCACCAGCAGGAGGGGACAGGGGGCAGCAGGCTACACCTTC	CATSRRGQGAAGYTF
many	12	-	TRBV29-1	TRBJ2-7	TGCAGCGCGAAGGGCCGGATCTACGAGCAGTACTTC	CSAKGRIYEQYF
many	13	TRBD1	TRBV7-9	TRBJ1-2	TGTGCCAGCAGCCCTACAGGGGTGGGAGGCTACACCTTC	CASSPTGVGGYTF
many	15	TRBD1	TRBV7-2	TRBJ1-6	TGTGCCAGCAGCTTAGGACAGGGAGATAATTCACCCCTCCACTTT	CASSLGQGDNSPLHF
many	14	-	TRBV5-1	TRBJ2-7	TGCGCCAGCAGCCCGGACAACTACTCCTACGAGCAGTACTTC	CASSPDNYSYEQYF
many	13	-	TRBV5-1	TRBJ1-2	TGCGCCAGCAGCTTGCAAGGGGTGGATGGCTACACCTTC	CASSLQGVDGYTF
-	15	-	TRBV5-1	TRBJ1-4	TGCTCCAGCAGCTTGGCCCGGGGAGCTAATGAAAAACTGTTTTTT	CSSSLARGANEKLFF
many	15	TRBD1	TRBV7-2	TRBJ2-3	TGTGCCAGCAGCAGGGGACAGGTGGGCACAGATACGCAGTATTTT	CASSRGQVGTDTQYF
many	14	-	TRBV5-1	TRBJ2-1	TGCGCCAGCAGCTTGGACTCCATCTACGGGGAGCAGTTCTTC	CASSLDSIYGEQFF
many	14	-	TRBV6-5	TRBJ2-7	TGTGCCAGCAGTTACCAGGAGGGGTCTGGCGAGCAGTACTTC	CASSYQEGSGEQYF
many	15	TRBD1	TRBV5-1	TRBJ2-2	TGCGCCAGCAGCGGGAGACAGGGTTCCACCGGGGAGCTGTTTTTT	CASSGRQGSTGELFF
many	15	TRBD1	TRBV7-9	TRBJ2-2	TGTGCCAGCAGCCCGGACAGGGGGAGGACCGGGGAGCTGTTTTTT	CASSPDRGRTGELFF
many	14	-	TRBV7-2	TRBJ1-3	TGTGCCAGCAGCTTTGGTGGACGTGGAAACACCATATATTTT	CASSFGGRGNTIYF